Listed here are 21 T cell receptor beta chains from one sample, sequenced in a study of glioma-infiltrating T cells. TCR alpha and beta CDR3 regions were amplified from RNA using iRepertoire nested multiplex PCR. TCRdb processed the multiplex PCR reads anew with MiXCR; each CDR3 protein has one entry. The profile shows tens of thousands of distinct CDR3 sequences, about 23% of them singletons. The sample was glioma tissue, nonneoplastic brain tissue, or PBMCs (not recorded which). All receptors come from a human donor with low-grade glioma or glioblastoma, undergoing nonglioma brain surgery, or in good health (not recorded which).

This clonotype was detected only once. V usage is TRBV7-9 and J usage is TRBJ2-7; 8 bases are shared with TRBD1. Gene TRBJ2-5 matches the end of the DNA better, so the J call may be wrong. Germline V gives CDR1 SEHNR, CDR2 FQNEAQ (reference sequence). The CDR3 loop spans 13 amino acids. As DNA, the CDR3 is TGTGCCGCAGAGCAGGGGGCCTTGGAGACCCAGTACTTC. Translating it yields CAAEQGALETQYF.

This clonotype occurred many times. The chain combines TRBV5-1 with TRBJ2-3; the D is unclear. Trimming shortened V by 2 bases and J by 0 bases, and 10 bases separated the two germline ends. Germline CDR1 and CDR2: SGHRS and YFSETQ. This CDR3 is 15 amino acids long. The CDR3 protein is CASSLQRQSTDTQYF. CDR3 coding DNA: TGCGCCAGCAGCTTACAACGCCAAAGCACAGATACGCAGTATTTT.

This clonotype was recorded at least ten times. The V gene is TRBV7-8, the J gene TRBJ1-3; D is uncertain. The CDR3 is made up of 17 amino acids. The V end lost 0 bases, the J end lost 1 base, and 13 bases lay between the germline ends. In germline, CDR1 is SGHVS, CDR2 FQNEAQ. The CDR3: CASSLAEGRWSGNTIYF. For the CDR3, the DNA is TGTGCCAGCAGCTTAGCCGAAGGACGATGGTCTGGAAACACCATATATTTT. The variable domain in full, with the rest retrieved from reference TRBV7-8 and TRBJ1-3, is GAGVSQSPRYKVAKRGQDVALRCDPISGHVSLFWYQQALGQGPEFLTYFQNEAQLDKSGLPSDRFFAERPEGSVSTLKIQRTQQEDSAVYLCASSLAEGRWSGNTIYFGEGSWLTVV.

In this sample, this clonotype turned up many times. This chain uses TRBV6-1 with TRBJ1-2, with D unclear. Trimming stripped 7 bases from V and 2 bases from J, with 5 bases between. The CDR3 runs 11 residues. Germline V gene data show CDR1 as MNHNS and CDR2 as SASEGT. The chain's CDR3 is CASTRNYGYTF. CDR3 coding DNA: TGTGCCAGCACCAGAAACTATGGCTACACCTTC.

This clonotype was seen at least ten times. The DNA of the CDR3 is TGTGCCAGCAGTTTCCGCAGGGGGCAGACCGGGGAGCTGTTTTTT. Its protein product is CASSFRRGQTGELFF. The chain uses TRBV27 and TRBJ2-2, with TRBD1 matching over 8 bases. The CDR3 consists of 15 residues. The J segment lost 5 bases and the V segment lost 3 bases, leaving 5 bases of the junction unmatched. Germline-derived CDR1 and CDR2 are MNHEY and SMNVEV (reference sequence).

This sequence joins TRBV20-1 and TRBJ2-7, with 13 bases fitting TRBD2. Germline trimming cut 3 bases from V and 4 bases from J; bases unmatched to any gene: 9. CDR3 length: 16 residues. Germline assignment: CDR1 DFQATT and CDR2 SNEGSKA (reference sequence). CDR3 loop: CSASPKTSGRKYEQYF. As DNA, the CDR3 is TGCAGTGCTAGCCCCAAGACTAGCGGGAGGAAATACGAGCAGTACTTC.

Ten or more counts support this clonotype. The rearrangement links TRBV6-1 to TRBJ2-2; D not resolved. V dropped 3 bases and J dropped 4 bases, with 6 bases sitting between them. Germline-derived CDR1 and CDR2 are MNHNS and SASEGT. The CDR3 contains 13 residues. The CDR3 loop reads CASSDKVTGELFF. DNA of the CDR3: TGTGCCAGCAGTGATAAGGTCACCGGGGAGCTGTTTTTT.

This clonotype was counted a few times. The genes are TRBV6-5 and TRBJ2-7; 8 bases map to TRBD1. The CDR3 length is 17 residues. V lost 0 bases, J lost 5 bases, and 12 bases stayed unmatched. Germline CDR1 is MNHEY and CDR2 is SVGAGI. The CDR3 here is CASSYSSPGTGRNEQYF. The CDR3 nucleotides read TGTGCCAGCAGTTACTCGTCCCCGGGGACAGGAAGGAACGAGCAGTACTTC.

Many counts were recorded for this clonotype. The chain recombines TRBV6-1 with TRBJ1-5; the D gene is possibly TRBD1 (5 bases). Between the trimmed V and J ends, which lost 5 bases and 4 bases, there was a span of 12 bases. This CDR3 is built from 14 residues. Germline V gene data show CDR1 as MNHNS and CDR2 as SASEGT. The CDR3 coding sequence is TGTGCCAGCAGTAGAGATGGGGGGAATCAGCCCCAGCATTTT. Its protein is CASSRDGGNQPQHF.

In its sample, this clonotype was seen many times. V and J are TRBV12-3 or TRBV12-4 and TRBJ2-1, with 8 positions matching TRBD2. V lost 2 bases and J lost 6; bases outside the gene matches: 6. This CDR3 is 15 amino acids long. CDR3 amino acids: CASSLLAGLVNEQFF. DNA of the CDR3: TGTGCCAGCAGTTTATTAGCGGGATTAGTCAATGAGCAGTTCTTC.

This clonotype occurred many times. This chain joins TRBV6-1 and TRBJ2-1; tentatively, D is TRBD1 (5 bases). V was shortened by 5 bases and J by 8 bases, with 10 bases between the two germline ends. Per germline, CDR1 MNHNS and CDR2 SASEGT. The CDR3 is 12 amino acids. CDR3: CASSPQGYEQFF. CDR3 DNA sequence: TGTGCCAGCAGTCCCCAGGGCTATGAGCAGTTCTTC.

This sequence joins TRBV7-9 and TRBJ1-1; tentatively, D is TRBD1 (5 bases). The V and J ends lost 7 bases and 6 bases respectively, with 18 bases between them. The CDR3 spans 14 residues. Germline V gives CDR1 SEHNR, CDR2 FQNEAQ (reference sequence). The CDR3 DNA is TGTGCCAGCAACAAGCAGGGATTGACCGCTGAAGCTTTCTTT. It encodes CASNKQGLTAEAFF.

V and J are TRBV5-5 and TRBJ1-3; possible D gene TRBD1, 5 bases. The germline V gene encodes CDR1 SGHKS and CDR2 YYEKEE (reference sequence). V was clipped by 2 bases and J by 0 bases, with 18 bases between them. The CDR3 runs 18 residues. The CDR3 protein is CASSLRSVGGTSGNTIYF. CDR3 bases: TGTGCCAGCAGCTTACGCAGTGTCGGGGGAACCTCTGGAAACACCATATATTTT.

This clonotype occurred many times. The chain uses TRBV7-2 and TRBJ2-2; D is unclear. The V and J ends lost 0 bases and 2 bases respectively, with 4 bases between them. This CDR3 comprises 14 residues. Germline CDR1 and CDR2: SGHTA and FQGNSA. The CDR3 DNA reads TGTGCCAGCAGCTTAGCTTTCAACACCGGGGAGCTGTTTTTT. Translated, it gives CASSLAFNTGELFF.

This clonotype occurred many times. This sequence joins TRBV20-1 and TRBJ2-5; the match to TRBD2 covers 7 bases. Germline V lookup: CDR1 DFQATT, CDR2 SNEGSKA (reference sequence). The CDR3 runs to 15 residues. V shed 4 bases, J shed 3 bases, and the junction held 11 bases outside the gene matches. CDR3 coding DNA: TGCAGTGCTAAAGGCGCGCGGGGGACCGAAGAGACCCAGTACTTC. It is translated as CSAKGARGTEETQYF.

Many counts were recorded for this clonotype. The chain has TRBV27 and TRBJ2-1; the D gene is possibly TRBD1 (5 bases). V was pared by 6 bases and J by 4 bases, with 13 bases between. The CDR3 consists of 14 residues. The germline gives CDR1 MNHEY, CDR2 SMNVEV (reference sequence). The CDR3: CASSVLHRYNEQFF. The CDR3 region has the DNA TGTGCCAGCAGCGTCCTTCACAGGTACAATGAGCAGTTCTTC.

This clonotype was counted ten times or more. The chain carries TRBV14 and TRBJ1-1; D is uncertain. Germline V gene sequence: CDR1 SGHDN, CDR2 FVKESK. This CDR3 is 13 amino acids long. V gave up 0 bases and J gave up 5 bases, with 7 bases separating them. The DNA of the CDR3 is TGTGCCAGCAGCCAAGATGGAGAGACTGAAGCTTTCTTT. Translation: CASSQDGETEAFF.

The chain has TRBV7-9 and TRBJ2-3; 14 bases map to TRBD2. The CDR3 covers 16 residues. Germline CDR1 reads SEHNR; CDR2 reads FQNEAQ (reference sequence). The V gene end was trimmed by 5 bases and the J gene end by 5 bases; junction bases not matched to a gene: 6. CDR3 coding DNA: TGTGCCAGCAGCCCCGGGACTAGCGGGAGAGAAGATACGCAGTATTTT. Residues: CASSPGTSGREDTQYF.

This clonotype was detected only once. A much more abundant neighbour one base away suggests this may be a read error. The J gene is TRBJ2-7, the V gene TRBV2; 9 nucleotides line up with TRBD2. Germline V gene sequence: CDR1 SNHLY, CDR2 FYNNEI. CDR3 size: 16 residues. In DNA form, the CDR3 reads TGTACCAGCAGTGCTAGCGGGGAGGGCGACTACTACGAGCGGTACTTC. It yields the protein CTSSASGEGDYYERYF.

This clonotype was seen many times. The rearrangement links TRBV20-1 to TRBJ2-3; D might be TRBD1 or TRBD2, each matching 6 bases. The CDR3 totals 16 residues. V lost 3 bases, J lost 0 bases, and 16 bases lay in between. The V gene's germline CDR1 is DFQATT and CDR2 SNEGSKA (reference sequence). The CDR3 DNA reads as TGCAGTGCTAGCGGGGGCGAAGACTCTAGCACAGATACGCAGTATTTT. Translated: CSASGGEDSSTDTQYF.

This clonotype was recorded at least ten times. Here the CDR3 DNA reads TGTGCCAGCACCAGACTCCAGGGGATACATACGCAGTATTTT. Its translation is CASTRLQGIHTQYF. The chain has TRBV9 and TRBJ2-3; weak D call: TRBD1 (6 bases). Germline V lookup: CDR1 SGDLS, CDR2 YYNGEE. CDR3 length: 14 residues. V was trimmed by 6 bases and J by 7 bases, leaving 18 bases between them.